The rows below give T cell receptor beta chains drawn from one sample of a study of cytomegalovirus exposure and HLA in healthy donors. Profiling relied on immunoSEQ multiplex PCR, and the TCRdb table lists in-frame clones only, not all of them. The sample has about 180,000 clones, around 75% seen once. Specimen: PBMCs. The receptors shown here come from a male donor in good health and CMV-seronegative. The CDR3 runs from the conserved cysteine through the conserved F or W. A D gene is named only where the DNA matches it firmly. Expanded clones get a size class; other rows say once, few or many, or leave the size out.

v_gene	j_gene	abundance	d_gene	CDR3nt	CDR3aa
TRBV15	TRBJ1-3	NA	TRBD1	TGTGCCACCAGCGGGGACAGGGAGTCTGGAAACACCATATATTTT	CATSGDRESGNTIYF
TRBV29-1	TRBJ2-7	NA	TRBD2	TGCAGCTTACCCTTGGGCGGGAGTTCGTACGAGCAGTACTTC	CSLPLGGSSYEQYF
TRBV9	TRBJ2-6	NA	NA	TGTGCCAGCAGCGTACAGGGATCTGGGGCCAACGTCCTGACTTTC	CASSVQGSGANVLTF
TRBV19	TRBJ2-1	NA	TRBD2	TGTGCCAGTAGTTCGGGACTAGCCCCCAATGAGCAGTTCTTC	CASSSGLAPNEQFF
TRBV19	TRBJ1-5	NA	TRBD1	TGTGCCAGTACCCCCACAGAGGGACAGGCAGCGGGTCAGCCCCAGCATTTT	CASTPTEGQAAGQPQHF
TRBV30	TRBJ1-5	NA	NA	TGTGCCTGGAGTCGAGGGACTTATAGCAATCAGCCCCAGCATTTT	CAWSRGTYSNQPQHF
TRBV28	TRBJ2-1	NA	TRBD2	TGTGCCAGCAGTTCAACGGGACTAGCGGGAGTCCTGGACCAGTTCTTC	CASSSTGLAGVLDQFF
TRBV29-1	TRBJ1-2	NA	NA	TGCAGCGTTGTAGGACAGTATGGCTACACCTTC	CSVVGQYGYTF
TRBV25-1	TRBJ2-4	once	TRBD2	TGTGCCAGCAGCCCCACCCCCGGGGGGGCTCCAGCCAAAAACATTCAGTACTTC	CASSPTPGGAPAKNIQYF
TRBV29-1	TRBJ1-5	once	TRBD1	TGCAGCGTAACTTCACCCGGGACAGCGAACAATCAGCCCCAGCATTTT	CSVTSPGTANNQPQHF
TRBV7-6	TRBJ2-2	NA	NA	TGTGCCAGCAGCTTGGACAGCCCGCAGAACACCGGGGAGCTGTTTTTT	CASSLDSPQNTGELFF
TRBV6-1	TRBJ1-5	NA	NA	TGTGCCAGCAGTGAAATTTCAGGGGCTTTCGGGCAGCCCCAGCATTTT	CASSEISGAFGQPQHF
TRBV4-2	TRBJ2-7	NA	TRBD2	TGTGCCAGCAGCCAAGGCAACGGAGCGGGAGTGGCGGGCTACGAGCAGTACTTC	CASSQGNGAGVAGYEQYF
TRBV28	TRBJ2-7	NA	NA	TGTGCCAGCAGCCTTGGCGGCTACGAGCAGTACTTC	CASSLGGYEQYF
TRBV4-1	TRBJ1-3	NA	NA	TGCGCCAGCAGCCTTCGCAGGGGAAGTGAAAACACCATATATTTT	CASSLRRGSENTIYF
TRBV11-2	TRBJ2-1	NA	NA	TGTGCCAGCAGCTTAGAAACACTACACGGGGGTGAGCAGTTCTTC	CASSLETLHGGEQFF
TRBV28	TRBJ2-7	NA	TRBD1	TGTGCCAGCAGTACCGGACAGGGAGTACACGAGCAGTACTTC	CASSTGQGVHEQYF
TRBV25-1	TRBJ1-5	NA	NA	TGTGCCAGCAGTAAACCGGGTCAGCCCCAGCATTTT	CASSKPGQPQHF
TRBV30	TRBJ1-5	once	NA	TGTGCCTGGAGTTACCTAGCGGGCCCCCAGCATTTT	CAWSYLAGPQHF
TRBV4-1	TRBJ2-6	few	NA	TGTGCCAGCAGCCAAGATGGAGGAGCTGGGGCCAACGTCCTGACTTTC	CASSQDGGAGANVLTF
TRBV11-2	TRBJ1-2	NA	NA	TGTGCCAGCAGCCCAACTATCAATGGCTACACCTTC	CASSPTINGYTF
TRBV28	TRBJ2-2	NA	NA	TGTGCCAGCAGGAGAACCGGGGAGCTGTTTTTT	CASRRTGELFF
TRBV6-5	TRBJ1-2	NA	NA	TGTGCCAGCAGTTCCGAGAGGGGCTACACCTTC	CASSSERGYTF
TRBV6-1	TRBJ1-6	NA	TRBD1	TGTGCCAGCAAAAGACAGGGAACGGATAATTCACCCCTCCACTTT	CASKRQGTDNSPLHF
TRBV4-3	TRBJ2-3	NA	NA	TGCGCCAGCAGCCAAGCGGGAAGCGGCGGCACAGATACGCAGTATTTT	CASSQAGSGGTDTQYF
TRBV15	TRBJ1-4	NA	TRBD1	TGTGCCACCAGCACCGGGACAGAGCGTGAAAAACTGTTTTTT	CATSTGTEREKLFF
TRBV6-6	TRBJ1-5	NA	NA	TGTGCCAGCAGTTACGTTATAGTCCGCCAGCCCCAGCATTTT	CASSYVIVRQPQHF
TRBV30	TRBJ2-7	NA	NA	TGTGCCTGCTCTGCGGGATTACTCTCCTACGAGCAGTACTTC	CACSAGLLSYEQYF
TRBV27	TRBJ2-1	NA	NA	TGTGCCAGCAGTTTGACTAGTTTTTCCCATGAGCAGTTCTTC	CASSLTSFSHEQFF
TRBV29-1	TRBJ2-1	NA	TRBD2	TGCAGCGTTGTCGGGCTAGCGGGAGCGTCTGAGCAGTTCTTC	CSVVGLAGASEQFF
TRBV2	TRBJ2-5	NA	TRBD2	TGTGCCAGCAGTGGGACTAGCGGGGGGGTTGGGGAGACCCAGTACTTC	CASSGTSGGVGETQYF
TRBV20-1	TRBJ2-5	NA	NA	TGCAGTGCTCCGGGGGAGACCCAGTACTTC	CSAPGETQYF
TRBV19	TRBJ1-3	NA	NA	TGTGCCAGTAGCACAGGGACTGGAAACACCATATATTTT	CASSTGTGNTIYF
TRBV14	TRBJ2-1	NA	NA	TGTGCCAGCAGCCCGCGAGGAAGCTCCTACAATGAGCAGTTCTTC	CASSPRGSSYNEQFF
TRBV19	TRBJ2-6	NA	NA	TGTGCCAGTAGTACGGGGATATCTGGGGCCAACGTCCTGACTTTC	CASSTGISGANVLTF
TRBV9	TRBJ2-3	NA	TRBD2	TGTGCCAGCAGCGTAGACCTTCCGAGCGGGAGGCCTAGCACAGATACGCAGTATTTT	CASSVDLPSGRPSTDTQYF
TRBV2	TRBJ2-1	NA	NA	TGTGCCAGCAGTGAAAAGGTCGCAGGCTACAATGAGCAGTTCTTC	CASSEKVAGYNEQFF
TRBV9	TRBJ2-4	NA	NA	TGTGCCAGCAGCTCACAGAGGGCCTTAGAGAACATTCAGTACTTC	CASSSQRALENIQYF
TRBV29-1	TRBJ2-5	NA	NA	TGCAGCGTTTCCCCGGGGGTGAGGGGAGAGACCCAGTACTTC	CSVSPGVRGETQYF
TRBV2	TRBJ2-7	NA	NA	TGTGCCAGCAGTGAAAATGCGGATTTCTCCTACGAGCAGTACTTC	CASSENADFSYEQYF
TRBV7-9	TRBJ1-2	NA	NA	TGTGCCAGCAGCCGTGATGGACACCTAACCCCTAACTATGGCTACACCTTC	CASSRDGHLTPNYGYTF
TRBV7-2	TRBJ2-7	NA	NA	TGTGCCAGCAGCCCCGTCAGCTCCTACGAGCAGTACTTC	CASSPVSSYEQYF
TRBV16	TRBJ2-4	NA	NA	TGTGCCAGCAGCCAATCAAGGGAGAAGAGGTACATTCAGTACTTC	CASSQSREKRYIQYF
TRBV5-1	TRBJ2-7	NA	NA	TGCGCCAGCTCTCTACTCAGTCAGCGGAACTACGAGCAGTACTTC	CASSLLSQRNYEQYF
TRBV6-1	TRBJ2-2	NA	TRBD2	TGTGCCAGCAGGCGGGGGGATACGACCGGGGAGCTGTTTTTT	CASRRGDTTGELFF
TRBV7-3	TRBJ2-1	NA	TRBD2	TGTGCCAGCCAAACTAGCGGGGGGGGGAATGAGCAGTTCTTC	CASQTSGGGNEQFF
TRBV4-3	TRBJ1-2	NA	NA	TGCGCCAGCAGCCAAGATGGGGGGGACTATGGCTACACCTTC	CASSQDGGDYGYTF
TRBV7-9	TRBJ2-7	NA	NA	TGTGCCAGCAGCTTCCAGCGGGTAACCTACGAGCAGTACTTC	CASSFQRVTYEQYF
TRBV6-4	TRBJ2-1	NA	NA	TGTGCCAGCAGTTACATAGCGAGTCAGTACAATGAGCAGTTCTTC	CASSYIASQYNEQFF
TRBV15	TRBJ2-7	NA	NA	TGTGCCACCAGCAGAGAGGGCAGGGGCTACGAGCAGTACTTC	CATSREGRGYEQYF
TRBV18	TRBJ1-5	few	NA	TGTGCCAGCTCACCGCAGTCGAGCAATCAGCCCCAGCATTTT	CASSPQSSNQPQHF
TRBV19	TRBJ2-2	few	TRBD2	TGTGCCAGTAGTACGGGAGGGCCGGTCACCGGGGAGCTGTTTTTT	CASSTGGPVTGELFF
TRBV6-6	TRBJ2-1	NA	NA	TGTGCAACCAGAGATCCTAGCGACAATGAGCAGTTCTTC	CATRDPSDNEQFF
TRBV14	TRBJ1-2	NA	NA	TGTGCCAGCAGCCAAGTCCCGGTATTGAATGGCTACACCTTC	CASSQVPVLNGYTF
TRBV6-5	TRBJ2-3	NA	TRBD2	TGTGCCAGCAGCATCAGCGGGAGGGGGACAGATACGCAGTATTTT	CASSISGRGTDTQYF
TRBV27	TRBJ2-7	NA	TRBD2	TGTGCCAGCAGTTTTTCTAGCGGGAGCTACGAGCAGTACTTC	CASSFSSGSYEQYF
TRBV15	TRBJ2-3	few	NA	TGTGCCACCAGCAGACCCCCCTCAGATACGCAGTATTTT	CATSRPPSDTQYF